Presented here are 7 T cell receptor beta chains from one specimen sequenced in a study of post-analysis software for immune sequencing data. Findings and limits, study-wide: Elevated frequency relative to controls characterized a handful of TRBV segments in patients, TRBV5-6, TRBV5-1 and TRBV20-1 among them.

These receptors lack a known antigen. Presence of unique molecular identifiers characterized the TCR beta cDNA libraries. TCRdb itself ran the PCR reads through MiXCR, one entry per CDR3 protein. The sample yields fewer than 850,000 distinct CDR3 sequences, roughly 30% seen once. Sequences were obtained from blood. These receptors all stem from a girl between 10 and 17 years old with multiple sclerosis.

In its sample, this clonotype was seen a few times. This chain joins TRBV6-5 and TRBJ2-1; 11 bases fit TRBD2. CDR1 is MNHEY and CDR2 is SVGAGI in the germline V gene. V was clipped by 5 bases and J by 4 bases; unmatched bases: 4. The CDR3 contains 15 residues. The CDR3 bases are TGTGCCAGCAGTGTTACTAGCGGGAGATACAATGAGCAGTTCTTC. Its protein product is CASSVTSGRYNEQFF.

The rearrangement links TRBV20-1 to TRBJ1-6; maybe TRBD1 (5 bases). CDR3 length: 14 amino acids. V gave up 2 bases and J gave up 8 bases, with 13 bases separating them. The germline gives CDR1 DFQATT, CDR2 SNEGSKA (reference sequence). The CDR3 DNA is TGCAGTGCTAGATCCGGGACCTTGTATTCACCCCTCCACTTT. This gives the protein CSARSGTLYSPLHF.

This clonotype was seen a handful of times. The rearrangement uses TRBV12-3 or TRBV12-4 and TRBJ2-5, with D tentatively TRBD1 (6 bases). The V end lost 8 bases, the J end lost 5 bases, and 21 bases lay between the germline ends. This CDR3 contains 15 residues. CDR3 coding DNA: TGTGCCAGCGCCCTGACGGCAGGGGCGTATGAGACCCAGTACTTC. It specifies CASALTAGAYETQYF.

The gene calls are TRBV28 and TRBJ1-5; maybe TRBD1 (5 bases). Germline loops: CDR1 MDHEN, CDR2 SYDVKM. Deletions cut 4 bases from V and 10 bases from J, with 8 bases between. This CDR3 has 11 residues. The CDR3, as DNA: TGTGCCAGCAGTTCGGGGGGACCCCAGCATTTT. Amino acids: CASSSGGPQHF.

Comments on this clonotype: At one of its ends the junction is not consistent with the germline gene, which may arise from a read error. The V gene is TRBV6-6, the J gene TRBJ2-7; D could derive from TRBD1 or TRBD2 (5 bases each). The CDR3 runs 14 residues. CDR1 MNHNY and CDR2 SVGAGI come from the germline V gene (reference sequence). In nucleotides, the CDR3 is TGTGCCAGCAGTTACTCAGCCGGGACCTACGAGCAGTCCTTC. Its protein product is CASSYSAGTYEQSF.

The J gene is TRBJ2-5, the V gene TRBV20-1; 7 bases map to TRBD2. The CDR3 runs 14 residues. V shed 6 bases and J 2 bases; nucleotides not matched to a gene: 9. The germline V gene has CDR1 DFQATT and CDR2 SNEGSKA (reference sequence). The CDR3 reads CSALGGVPQETQYF. The DNA for the CDR3 is TGCAGTGCCCTTGGGGGGGTGCCACAAGAGACCCAGTACTTC.

This clonotype has just a few counts. The V and J genes are TRBV11-2 and TRBJ1-4, with TRBD1 identical over 10 bases. The CDR3 spans 16 residues. In germline, CDR1 is SGHAT, CDR2 FQNNGV. The J segment lost 15 bases and the V segment lost 4 bases, leaving 17 bases of the junction unmatched. The CDR3: CASSSGRGTGEGYLFF. In nucleotides, the CDR3 is TGTGCCAGCAGCTCGGGACGAGGGACAGGGGAAGGATACTTGTTTTTT.